This is a list of T cell receptor beta chains from one sample in a study of blood T cells in healthy people across ages. From the 5' RACE reads, TCRdb called clonotypes with MiXCR, one entry per CDR3 protein. The sample holds 1,100,000 or so distinct CDR3 sequences; 40% to 55% are singletons and the top ten take 18%. Sequenced: blood. All receptors derive from a woman aged 60-75 years in good health. Each CDR3 is given with its conserved first and last residue. The D gene is left open where the match is weak. Some rows have no size entry. The others give once, few or many, or a class for an expanded clone.

J: TRBJ2-7; size: NA; D: TRBD2; V: TRBV7-9; length: 14; CDR3: CASSSPRTSYEQYF; DNA: TGTGCCAGCAGCTCGCCGAGGACTAGCTACGAGCAGTACTTC
J: TRBJ2-3; size: NA; D: NA; V: TRBV18; length: 15; CDR3: CASSNSLARTDTQYF; DNA: TGTGCCAGCTCGAATTCTCTAGCCCGCACAGATACGCAGTATTTT
J: TRBJ2-7; size: NA; D: NA; V: TRBV27; length: 14; CDR3: CASSHGGESYEQYF; DNA: TGTGCCAGCAGCCACGGTGGGGAATCCTACGAGCAGTACTTC
J: TRBJ2-7; size: few; D: NA; V: TRBV6-5; length: 15; CDR3: CASNPQGPPRYEQYF; DNA: TGTGCCAGCAACCCGCAGGGGCCCCCACGCTACGAGCAGTACTTC
J: TRBJ2-7; size: many; D: NA; V: TRBV7-9; length: 12; CDR3: CASSFGNYEQYF; DNA: TGTGCCAGCAGCTTTGGCAACTACGAGCAGTACTTC
J: TRBJ2-5; size: NA; D: NA; V: TRBV20-1; length: 15; CDR3: CSLSPRAPEGETQYF; DNA: TGCAGCCTTAGCCCGAGGGCCCCAGAGGGAGAGACCCAGTACTTC
J: TRBJ2-1; size: NA; D: TRBD2; V: TRBV2; length: 14; CDR3: CASSMASGYNEQFF; DNA: TGTGCCAGCAGCATGGCTAGCGGCTACAATGAGCAGTTCTTC
J: TRBJ2-3; size: few; D: TRBD2; V: TRBV28; length: 15; CDR3: CASNLSGRGADTQYF; DNA: TGTGCCAGCAACCTTAGCGGGAGAGGCGCAGATACGCAGTATTTT
J: TRBJ1-2; size: NA; D: NA; V: TRBV13; length: 14; CDR3: CASTRRVANYGYTF; DNA: TGTGCCAGCACCCGCCGGGTTGCGAACTATGGCTACACCTTC
J: TRBJ2-7; size: NA; D: TRBD2; V: TRBV6-2/TRBV6-3; length: 16; CDR3: CASVSDRGSKSYEQYF; DNA: TGTGCCAGCGTCTCTGATCGCGGGAGTAAGTCCTACGAGCAGTACTTC
J: TRBJ2-1; size: few; D: NA; V: TRBV6-5; length: 14; CDR3: CASSYRRLSHEQFF; DNA: TGTGCCAGCAGTTACCGCCGTTTGTCCCATGAGCAGTTCTTC